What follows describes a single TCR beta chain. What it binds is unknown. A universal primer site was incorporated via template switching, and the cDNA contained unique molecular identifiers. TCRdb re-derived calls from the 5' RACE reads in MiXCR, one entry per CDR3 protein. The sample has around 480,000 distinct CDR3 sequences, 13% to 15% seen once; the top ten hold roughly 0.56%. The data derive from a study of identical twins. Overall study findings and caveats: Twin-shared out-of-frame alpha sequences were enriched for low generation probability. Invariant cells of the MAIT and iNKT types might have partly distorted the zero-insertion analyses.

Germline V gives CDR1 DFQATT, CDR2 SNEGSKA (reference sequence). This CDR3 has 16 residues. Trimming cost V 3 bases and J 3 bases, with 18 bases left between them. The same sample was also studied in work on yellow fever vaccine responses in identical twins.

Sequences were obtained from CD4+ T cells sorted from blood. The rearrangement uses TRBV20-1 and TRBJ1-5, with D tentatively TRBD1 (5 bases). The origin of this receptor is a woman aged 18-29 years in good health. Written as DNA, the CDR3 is TGCAGTGCTAGGAAGGCAGGGATAAGGGTCAATCAGCCCCAGCATTTT. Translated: CSARKAGIRVNQPQHF.